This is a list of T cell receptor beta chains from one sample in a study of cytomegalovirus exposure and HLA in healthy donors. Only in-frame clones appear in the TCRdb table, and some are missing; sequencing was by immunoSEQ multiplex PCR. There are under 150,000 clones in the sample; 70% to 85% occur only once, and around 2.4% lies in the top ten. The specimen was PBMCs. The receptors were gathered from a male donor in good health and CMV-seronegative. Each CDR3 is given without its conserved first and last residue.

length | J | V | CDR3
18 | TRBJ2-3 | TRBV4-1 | ASSQGGGLAGVASTDTQY
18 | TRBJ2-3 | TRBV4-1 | ASSQGGLAGGPVSTDTQY
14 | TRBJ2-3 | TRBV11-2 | ASSPSGRFSTDTQY
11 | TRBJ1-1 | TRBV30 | AWVRDRVTEAF
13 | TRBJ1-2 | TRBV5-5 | ASSPDILPSYGYT
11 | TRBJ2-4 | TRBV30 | AWQRGIKNIQY
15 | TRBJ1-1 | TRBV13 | ASSLVPRRGWNTEAF
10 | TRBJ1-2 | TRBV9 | ASSADSRGYT
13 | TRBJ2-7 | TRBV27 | ASSLPTGTGYEQY
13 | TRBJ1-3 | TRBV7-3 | ASAKDRGLGNTIY
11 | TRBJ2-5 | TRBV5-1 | ASSEDSQETQY
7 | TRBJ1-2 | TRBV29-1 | SCNYGHT
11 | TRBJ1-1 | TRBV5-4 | ASSLHGGTEAF
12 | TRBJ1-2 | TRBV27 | ASEHSPGSYGYT
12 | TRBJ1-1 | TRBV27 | ASSPYDGEAEAF
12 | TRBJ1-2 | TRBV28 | ASSPRSSNYGYT
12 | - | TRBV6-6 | ASSEQGIRYEQY
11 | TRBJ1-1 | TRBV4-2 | ASSQDKGLDAF
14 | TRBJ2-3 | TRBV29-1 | SVEGGAGAGTDTQY
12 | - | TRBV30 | AWSVMAGGYEQY
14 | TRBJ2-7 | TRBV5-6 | ASSLEAGGPSYEQY
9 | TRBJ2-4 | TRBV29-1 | SVPRGGTQY
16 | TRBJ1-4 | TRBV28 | ASSLILGHLTTNEKLF
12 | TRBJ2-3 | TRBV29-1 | SVAQRVDTDTQY
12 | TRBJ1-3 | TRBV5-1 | ASSFGGGGNTIY
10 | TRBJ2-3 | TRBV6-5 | ASSDKTDTQY
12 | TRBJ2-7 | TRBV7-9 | ASSFQGQGYTSY
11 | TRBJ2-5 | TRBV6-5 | ASSYPARGTQY
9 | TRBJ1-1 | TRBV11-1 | ASSLSTEAF
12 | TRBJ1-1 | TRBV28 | ASSPTGHPEQAF
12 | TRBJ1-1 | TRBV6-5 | ASRYSTGNTEAF
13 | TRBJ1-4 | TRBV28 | ASSPHRGGREKLF
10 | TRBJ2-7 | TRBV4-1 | ASSQDTYEQY
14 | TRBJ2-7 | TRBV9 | ASSAGTGIGSYEQY
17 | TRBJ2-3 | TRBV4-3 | ASSQDSGGGSGRADTQY
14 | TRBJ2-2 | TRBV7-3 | ASSPWGSGSIGELF
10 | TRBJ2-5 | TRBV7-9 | ASSLSEETQY